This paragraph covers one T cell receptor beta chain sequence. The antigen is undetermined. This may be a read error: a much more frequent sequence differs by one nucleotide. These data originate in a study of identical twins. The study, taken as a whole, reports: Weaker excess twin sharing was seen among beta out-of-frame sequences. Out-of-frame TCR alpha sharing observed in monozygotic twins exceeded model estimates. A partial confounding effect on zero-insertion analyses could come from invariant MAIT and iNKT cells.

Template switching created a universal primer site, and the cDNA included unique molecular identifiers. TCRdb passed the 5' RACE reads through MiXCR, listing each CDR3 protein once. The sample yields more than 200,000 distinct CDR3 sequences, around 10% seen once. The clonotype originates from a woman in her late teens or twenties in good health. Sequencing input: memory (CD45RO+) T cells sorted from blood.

CDR3 amino acids: CTSSSVLAEGDTQYF. In DNA form, the CDR3 reads TGTACCAGCAGCTCCGTCCTAGCGGAGGGAGATACGCAGTATTTT. This sequence joins TRBV9 and TRBJ2-3; TRBD2 agrees at 7 bases. This CDR3 has 15 amino acids. Germline CDR1 SGDLS, CDR2 YYNGEE.